This T cell receptor (beta chain) was found in a study of tumor-infiltrating lymphocytes in primary liver carcinoma. About the research overall: Between roughly 4.2 and 11 cm across, the tumors were all of stage T1-T3 N0M0.

Findings and caveats of the study: Only around 7.5-24% of top clones occurred in all five tumor regions.

Looked up from germline, CDR1 is SQVTM and CDR2 is ANQGSEA. There are 14 residues in the CDR3. Scientists recovered RNA and DNA together from roughly 21-30 mg of unsorted bulk tissue. Samples were taken from five separate regions of every tumor. As for this clonotype: The antigen is not known. A read error may produce the germline difference seen at one junction end.

Production of TCR beta cDNA used approximately 0.55 ug total RNA together with a constant-region primer. The TCR beta library was amplified through three nested multiplex PCR rounds in a modified ARM-PCR procedure. The first two PCR rounds used TRBV1-TRBV30 forward primers with a C-beta reverse primer, about 10 cycles each. TCRdb analysed the multiplex PCR reads with MiXCR anew, one entry per CDR3 protein. The sample records roughly 200,000 distinct CDR3 sequences, around four fifths being singletons. The chain joins TRBV29-1 to TRBJ2-1; D possibly corresponds to TRBD2 (5 bases). The sequenced sample was tumor tissue from primary liver carcinoma. This TCR came from a man aged 40-50 years with primary liver carcinoma and hepatitis B virus infection. CDR3 DNA sequence: TGTAGCGTTGATAAAGGTAGTGCGAACAATGAGCGGTTCTTC. It translates to CSVDKGSANNERFF.